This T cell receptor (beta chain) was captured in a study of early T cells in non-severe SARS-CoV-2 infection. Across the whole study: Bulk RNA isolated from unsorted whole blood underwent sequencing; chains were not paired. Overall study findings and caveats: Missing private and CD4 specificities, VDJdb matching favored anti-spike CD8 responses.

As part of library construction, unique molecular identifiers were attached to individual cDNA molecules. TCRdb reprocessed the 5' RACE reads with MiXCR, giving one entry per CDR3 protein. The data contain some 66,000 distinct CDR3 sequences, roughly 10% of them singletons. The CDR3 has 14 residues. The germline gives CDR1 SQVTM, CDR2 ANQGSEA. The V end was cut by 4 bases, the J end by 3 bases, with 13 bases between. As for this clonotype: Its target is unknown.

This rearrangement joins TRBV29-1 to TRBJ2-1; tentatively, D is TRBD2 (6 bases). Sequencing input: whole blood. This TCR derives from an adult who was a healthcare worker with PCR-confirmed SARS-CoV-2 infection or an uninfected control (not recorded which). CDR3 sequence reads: CSVVGLAFYNEQFF. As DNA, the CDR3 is TGCAGCGTTGTGGGGCTAGCGTTCTACAATGAGCAGTTCTTC.